Listed below are T cell receptor beta chains from one sample, sequenced in a study of T cell responses to AZD1222 COVID-19 vaccine. Measured with immunoSEQ multiplex PCR; TCRdb has only the in-frame clones, and not every one. The table lists about 120,000 clones, roughly 92% of them singletons, with around 1.4% in the top ten. The sample here was peripheral blood, taken 28 days after the second AZD1222 dose. Receptors originate from an adult who received the AZD1222 COVID-19 vaccine. The CDR3 runs from the conserved cysteine through the conserved F or W. The order of the fields is J gene, V gene, D gene, clone size, CDR3 DNA, CDR3 protein. The D gene is left open where the match is weak. Size values are once, few and many counts, or a class for expanded clones, and some rows have none.

>TRBJ2-3|TRBV20-1|-|-
TGCAGTGCAACCTCAGCGGCCCCCCAGTATTTT
CSATSAAPQYF
>TRBJ2-7|TRBV5-1|-|-
TGCGCCAGCACTAAGGACAGTTCCTACGAGCAGTACTTC
CASTKDSSYEQYF
>TRBJ2-3|TRBV10-1|TRBD2|-
TGCGCCAGCAGCCAGACTAGCGGGAGCGGACACGGGGGAACAGATACGCAGTATTTT
CASSQTSGSGHGGTDTQYF
>TRBJ2-1|TRBV6-5|TRBD2|few
TGTGCCAGCAGCCCGGGACTAGAAGGCGAGAAGCAGTTCTTC
CASSPGLEGEKQFF
>TRBJ2-1|TRBV4-2|TRBD2|once
TGTGCCAGCAGCCAAGTAGGTAGCGGGATTTGGGAATCTGAGCAGTTCTTC
CASSQVGSGIWESEQFF
>TRBJ2-1|TRBV3-1/TRBV3-2|-|-
TGTGCCAGCAGCCAAGATAGTGTCCCCAGGGAGCAGTTCTTC
CASSQDSVPREQFF
>TRBJ1-4|TRBV4-2|-|-
TGTGCCAGCAGCCAAGTGGCGGGAACGACAACTAATGAAAAACTGTTTTTT
CASSQVAGTTTNEKLFF
>TRBJ2-3|TRBV21-1|-|-
TGTGCCAGCAGCAGTCCCGGGACTAGTTCCACAGATACGCAGTATTTT
CASSSPGTSSTDTQYF
>TRBJ2-5|TRBV12-3/TRBV12-4|TRBD2|-
TGTGCCAGTTGGGGAGGGGAAGAGACCCAGTACTTC
CASWGGEETQYF
>TRBJ2-1|TRBV2|-|-
TGTGCCAGCAATGCCCTCGAGACTGTCCCTTACAATGAGCAGTTCTTC
CASNALETVPYNEQFF